Shown below are 12 T cell receptor beta chains from a single sample sequenced in a study of blood T cells in healthy people across ages. Next came a second PCR, run for about 6 to 11 cycles, which used a sample-barcoded 5' primer along with a J-beta primer mix. MiXCR was run by TCRdb on the 5' RACE reads, yielding one entry per CDR3 protein. In the table there are about 940,000 distinct CDR3 sequences, about 48% of which are singletons. The source material was blood. The receptors derive from a man in his thirties or forties in good health.

The count of this clonotype is one. The chain joins TRBV12-5 to TRBJ2-5, with D possibly being TRBD2 (5 bases). The DNA end lines up better with TRBJ2-7; the J call may be wrong. The CDR3 is made up of 13 amino acids. Looked up from germline, CDR1 is LGHNT and CDR2 is FRNRAP. The CDR3 region is CASGYDGNYEQYF. Written as DNA, the CDR3 is TGTGCTAGTGGTTACGACGGGAACTACGAGCAGTACTTC.

CDR3 protein: CSARDPYRTSGSSYEQYF. The DNA of the CDR3 is TGCAGTGCTAGAGATCCCTACCGGACTAGCGGGAGCTCCTACGAGCAGTACTTC. The chain recombines TRBV20-1 with TRBJ2-7, with 13 positions matching TRBD2. The CDR3 has 18 amino acids. The trim removed 0 bases at V and 0 bases at J, leaving 8 bases unmatched. Germline values: CDR1 DFQATT, CDR2 SNEGSKA (reference sequence).

The chain carries TRBV5-8 and TRBJ1-2; 7 nucleotides line up with TRBD1. The CDR3 is 14 amino acids. CDR1 SGHTS and CDR2 YDEGEE come from the germline V gene. The V gene end was trimmed by 6 bases and the J gene end by 4 bases; junction bases not matched to a gene: 9. In DNA, the CDR3 is TGTGCCAGCATCCTACCGGGACAGCGCTATGGCTACACCTTC. This sequence encodes CASILPGQRYGYTF.

This clonotype was counted between two and nine times. The junction departs from germline at one end; a sequencing error may be responsible. Written as DNA, the CDR3 is TGTGCTAGCAGCTTAGCGGAGGCAGGGGCCCCTACCTACGAGCAGTACTTC. It is translated as CASSLAEAGAPTYEQYF. The V call is TRBV7-7, the J call TRBJ2-7; D is possibly TRBD1 or TRBD2 (6 bases each). In germline, CDR1 is SSHAT, CDR2 FNYEAQ (reference sequence). The CDR3 runs 17 residues.

The chain carries TRBV7-2 and TRBJ2-3; D possibly corresponds to TRBD2 (6 bases). This CDR3 is built from 16 residues. CDR1 and CDR2 (germline): SGHTA, FQGNSA. Between the trimmed V and J ends, which lost 3 bases and 4 bases, there was a span of 17 bases. CDR3 in DNA: TGTGCCAGCAGCTTTACAGGCGGGGCCGCCCCAGATACGCAGTATTTT. This encodes CASSFTGGAAPDTQYF. The whole variable domain, remainder taken from reference TRBV7-2 and TRBJ2-3, is GAGVSQSPSNKVTEKGKDVELRCDPISGHTALYWYRQSLGQGLEFLIYFQGNSAPDKSGLPSDRFSAERTGGSVSTLTIQRTQQEDSAVYLCASSFTGGAAPDTQYFGPGTRLTVL.

The chain couples TRBV7-8 to TRBJ1-5; no reliable D call. With 1 base removed from V and 9 bases from J, the gap between germline ends came to 10 bases. The germline V gene has CDR1 SGHVS and CDR2 FQNEAQ. The CDR3 totals 13 residues. DNA for the CDR3: TGTGCCAGCAGCTTAGACCCCCCGTCGCCCCAGCATTTT. Translated, it gives CASSLDPPSPQHF.

The V gene is TRBV5-1, the J gene TRBJ1-6; the match to TRBD1 covers 10 bases. V was pared by 5 bases and J by 10 bases, with 6 bases of the junction left unmatched. Germline CDR1 is SGHRS and CDR2 is YFSETQ. The CDR3 is 14 amino acids. The CDR3 region is CASSPGTGVSPLHF. The CDR3 region has the DNA TGCGCCAGCAGTCCCGGGACAGGGGTCTCACCCCTCCACTTT.

The rearrangement joins TRBV6-2 or TRBV6-3 to TRBJ1-1; TRBD1 is a possible D gene (5 bases). Germline CDR1 MNHEY, CDR2 SVGEGT. The CDR3 loop spans 15 amino acids. V lost 2 bases and J 2 bases, leaving 12 bases between the germline ends. CDR3 protein: CASSYPRGYNTEAFF. CDR3 sequence (DNA): TGTGCCAGCAGTTACCCCCGGGGGTACAACACTGAAGCTTTCTTT.

V and J are TRBV3-1 and TRBJ1-1; TRBD1 matches 9 bases. This CDR3 region has 16 residues. Trimming at V came to 0 bases and at J to 0 bases, leaving 2 bases not matched to a gene. Germline values: CDR1 LGHDT, CDR2 YNNKEL (reference sequence). CDR3 sequence (DNA): TGTGCCAGCAGCCAAGAACAGGGGGCGGTGAACACTGAAGCTTTCTTT. This encodes CASSQEQGAVNTEAFF.

V usage is TRBV3-1 and J usage is TRBJ2-4; 10 nucleotides agree with TRBD1. CDR3 length: 13 residues. Germline V CDR1 and CDR2: LGHDT, YNNKEL (reference sequence). Germline trimming cut 3 bases from V and 13 bases from J; bases unmatched to any gene: 6. Here the CDR3 DNA reads TGTGCCAGCAGCCAGGGGACAGGGGAGGTGCAGTACTTC. Its protein product is CASSQGTGEVQYF.

This clonotype has ten or more counts. The chain links TRBV12-3 or TRBV12-4 to TRBJ1-2; D gene unclear. This CDR3 has 13 residues. Trimming stripped 2 bases from V and 1 base from J, with 5 bases between. Written as DNA, the CDR3 is TGTGCCAGCAGTTTACCGGGTAACTATGGCTACACCTTC. Translating it yields CASSLPGNYGYTF.

The rearrangement uses TRBV5-1 and TRBJ2-3; D may be TRBD1 (5 bases). Germline V gene sequence: CDR1 SGHRS, CDR2 YFSETQ. The CDR3 runs 15 residues. Trimming shortened V by 4 bases and J by 0 bases, and 12 bases separated the two germline ends. CDR3 nucleotides: TGCGCCAGCAGCCCCCCGGACACTAGCACAGATACGCAGTATTTT. Its protein product is CASSPPDTSTDTQYF.